This passage covers 30 T cell receptor beta chains from one sample sequenced in a study of blood T cell repertoires in COVID-19. Generated by immunoSEQ multiplex PCR, the TCRdb table keeps only in-frame clones and is missing some. Of about 59,000 clones listed, less than 80% are singletons. Sequenced sample: peripheral blood. The receptor source for this set is a man between 60 and 75 years old with acute or convalescent COVID-19.

The rearrangement links TRBV7-9 to TRBJ1-4; 7 nucleotides line up with TRBD1. CDR1 SEHNR and CDR2 FQNEAQ come from the germline V gene (reference sequence). With 5 bases clipped from V and 9 bases from J, the junction kept 12 bases outside the gene matches. The CDR3 has 15 residues. CDR3 amino acids: CASSQTGAASKKLFF. CDR3 in DNA: TGTGCCAGCAGCCAAACAGGGGCCGCCAGTAAAAAACTGTTTTTT.

The chain employs TRBV19 and TRBJ1-5; no clear D. Germline V CDR1 and CDR2: LNHDA, SQIVND (reference sequence). This CDR3 comprises 16 residues. The germline V and J ends were trimmed by 1 base and 0 bases, with 10 bases remaining between them. This CDR3 is CASSIVHGRSNQPQHF. The CDR3 bases are TGTGCCAGTAGTATAGTACATGGGCGTAGCAATCAGCCCCAGCATTTT.

This chain joins TRBV27 and TRBJ2-7, with D possibly being TRBD1 (5 bases). V lost 5 bases, J lost 5 bases, and 16 bases lay in between. There are 14 residues in the CDR3. Germline values: CDR1 MNHEY, CDR2 SMNVEV (reference sequence). The CDR3 here is CASSPRRVGHEQYF. The CDR3 coding sequence is TGTGCCAGCAGTCCCCGCAGGGTAGGCCACGAGCAGTACTTC.

This clone was recorded a few times. The chain joins TRBV10-2 to TRBJ1-2, with 10 bases fitting TRBD1. J gave up 5 bases and V 6 bases, and 3 bases lay outside the gene matches. CDR1 is WSHSY and CDR2 is SAAADI in the germline V gene. This CDR3 has 13 residues. The CDR3 here is CASSKDRGYGYTF. Written as DNA, the CDR3 is TGCGCCAGCAGCAAGGACAGGGGGTATGGCTACACCTTC.

The chain carries TRBV2 and TRBJ1-1, with D possibly being TRBD1 (6 bases). Germline CDR1 is SNHLY and CDR2 is FYNNEI. V was shortened by 11 bases and J by 5 bases, with 15 bases between the two germline ends. This CDR3 comprises 12 residues. CDR3: CAGSDRPTEAFF. The DNA for the CDR3 is TGTGCCGGTTCGGACAGACCGACTGAAGCTTTCTTT.

The chain's CDR3 is CASTTGEDTEAFF. The CDR3 DNA is TGTGCCAGCACGACAGGGGAAGACACTGAAGCTTTCTTT. V gene TRBV2 combines with J gene TRBJ1-1; 8 bases are shared with TRBD1. The CDR3 is 13 amino acids. With 7 bases clipped from V and 3 bases from J, the junction kept 4 bases outside the gene matches. Germline V lookup: CDR1 SNHLY, CDR2 FYNNEI.

This sequence joins TRBV28 and TRBJ2-7; 7 bases are a match to TRBD1. The length of the CDR3 is 14 residues. Germline V CDR1 and CDR2: MDHEN, SYDVKM. V was clipped by 6 bases and J by 4 bases; unmatched bases: 9. The CDR3 DNA follows: TGTGCCAGCAGGACCGGGACAGAACTATACGAGCAGTACTTC. This sequence encodes CASRTGTELYEQYF.

There are a few counts of this clone. This chain uses TRBV3-1 (or the pseudogene TRBV3-2) with TRBJ2-7, with D unresolved. Germline CDR1 and CDR2: LGHDT and YNNKEL (reference sequence). CDR3 length equals 13 residues. The V and J ends lost 1 base and 6 bases respectively, with 10 bases between them. CDR3 region: CASSQGSILEQYF. Written as DNA, the CDR3 is TGTGCCAGCAGCCAAGGTAGTATTCTCGAGCAGTACTTC.

The chain recombines TRBV11-2 with TRBJ2-7; 8 bases map to TRBD1. Germline V gene sequence: CDR1 SGHAT, CDR2 FQNNGV. The CDR3 spans 15 residues. V was pared by 5 bases and J by 3 bases, with 9 bases of the junction left unmatched. The CDR3 spells CASSARGQANYEQYF. The CDR3, as DNA: TGTGCCAGCAGCGCTCGGGGACAGGCCAACTACGAGCAGTACTTC.

This clone was counted a few times. One end of the junction does not line up with germline, which may come from a read error. The genes are TRBV19 and TRBJ1-5; D perhaps matches TRBD1 (6 bases). The length of the CDR3 is 13 residues. Germline V lookup: CDR1 LNHDA, CDR2 SQIVND (reference sequence). The CDR3 DNA reads as TGTGCCAGTAATATACAGGGTGGTCAGCCCCAGCATTTT. Translating it yields CASNIQGGQPQHF.

The sample holds one count of this clone. The V call is TRBV19, the J call TRBJ2-5; perhaps TRBD1 as D (5 bases). Trimming took off 6 bases at V and 2 bases at J, with 19 bases between the two ends. CDR3 length: 16 amino acids. Germline lookup yields CDR1 LNHDA and CDR2 SQIVND (reference sequence). Here the CDR3 reads CASRSSRLDKQETQYF. CDR3 nucleotide sequence: TGTGCCAGTAGATCTTCTAGACTGGACAAACAAGAGACCCAGTACTTC. The variable domain in full, completed from reference TRBV19 and TRBJ2-5, reads DGGITQSPKYLFRKEGQNVTLSCEQNLNHDAMYWYRQDPGQGLRLIYYSQIVNDFQKGDIAEGYSVSREKKESFPLTVTSAQKNPTAFYLCASRSSRLDKQETQYFGPGTRLLVL.

V and J are TRBV9 and TRBJ1-5; 7 positions agree with TRBD1. The V gene's germline CDR1 is SGDLS and CDR2 YYNGEE. The CDR3 runs 15 residues. The V gene end was trimmed by 3 bases and the J gene end by 1 base; junction bases not matched to a gene: 4. CDR3 in DNA: TGTGCCAGCAGCGAGGCGGGACAGAGCAATCAGCCCCAGCATTTT. The encoded protein is CASSEAGQSNQPQHF.

CDR3 sequence: CASTWTTSNEQFF. In DNA form, the CDR3 reads TGCGCCAGCACCTGGACTACCTCCAATGAGCAGTTCTTC. The rearrangement links TRBV5-1 to TRBJ2-1; tentatively, D is TRBD2 (6 bases). This CDR3 is 13 amino acids long. V lost 6 bases and J 6 bases, leaving 13 bases between the germline ends. Germline V lookup: CDR1 SGHRS, CDR2 YFSETQ.

This clone was seen a single time. The rearrangement links TRBV19 to TRBJ2-7; 11 bases map to TRBD1. The CDR3 has 16 residues. The V gene end was trimmed by 3 bases and the J gene end by 9 bases; junction bases not matched to a gene: 13. Germline CDR1 and CDR2: LNHDA and SQIVND (reference sequence). CDR3 in DNA: TGTGCCAGTAGTATGTCACTCGGGACAGGGGGGCAAGTGCAGTACTTC. It specifies CASSMSLGTGGQVQYF.

The CDR3 sequence is CASRRGITETQYF. The CDR3 nucleotides are TGTGCCAGCCGGCGCGGGATTACCGAGACCCAGTACTTC. The chain recombines TRBV28 with TRBJ2-5; weak D call: TRBD2 (6 bases). CDR1 is MDHEN, CDR2 SYDVKM, per germline. The V end lost 8 bases, the J end lost 5 bases, and 15 bases lay between the germline ends. The CDR3 covers 13 residues. Variable domain in full (rest from reference TRBV28 and TRBJ2-5): DVKVTQSSRYLVKRTGEKVFLECVQDMDHENMFWYRQDPGLGLRLIYFSYDVKMKEKGDIPEGYSVSREKKERFSLILESASTNQTSMYLCASRRGITETQYFGPGTRLLVL.

The V call is TRBV7-3, the J call TRBJ2-1; weak D call: TRBD2 (7 bases). CDR3 length: 13 amino acids. V was shortened by 1 base and J by 9 bases, with 10 bases between the two germline ends. Per the germline V gene, CDR1 is SGHTA and CDR2 is FQGTGA. The CDR3 bases are TGTGCCAGCAGCTTAAGGGAGGGGGGTGAGCAGTTCTTC. Translated: CASSLREGGEQFF. Combining the CDR3 with reference TRBV7-3 and TRBJ2-1 gives the whole variable domain GAGVSQTPSNKVTEKGKYVELRCDPISGHTALYWYRQSLGQGPEFLIYFQGTGAADDSGLPNDRFFAVRPEGSVSTLKIQRTERGDSAVYLCASSLREGGEQFFGPGTRLTVL.

V gene TRBV6-5 combines with J gene TRBJ2-2; 11 bases line up with TRBD1. This CDR3 is built from 15 residues. The V segment lost 6 bases and the J segment 4 bases; nucleotides outside the gene matches: 4. Germline V gives CDR1 MNHEY, CDR2 SVGAGI. This CDR3 reads CASRWTGGVTGELFF. In DNA, the CDR3 is TGTGCCAGCAGGTGGACAGGGGGCGTCACCGGGGAGCTGTTTTTT.

The rearrangement uses TRBV6-6 and TRBJ1-5, with a possible D match to TRBD1 (5 bases). The CDR3 spans 16 residues. Trimming shortened V by 0 bases and J by 4 bases, and 13 bases separated the two germline ends. Germline assignment: CDR1 MNHNY and CDR2 SVGAGI (reference sequence). DNA of the CDR3: TGTGCCAGCAGTTACTCGGCAGGGATGGATAATCAGCCCCAGCATTTT. The encoded protein is CASSYSAGMDNQPQHF.

In the case of this clone: Because the CDR3 is missing its conserved closing phenylalanine or tryptophan, this is likely a read error. It is unclear where the CDR3 begins or ends on the DNA, so no DNA is shown, and the CDR3 is as TCRdb lists it. The chain links TRBV4-1 to TRBJ2-7; the listed D gene, TRBD1, was not tested against the DNA. The CDR3 is made up of 13 amino acids, end residues included. Germline values: CDR1 MGHRA, CDR2 YSYEKL. The CDR3 region is CASSQPGAGQVCL.

As for this clone: The sample carries other DNA sequences with the same CDR3. The rearrangement joins TRBV7-2 to TRBJ2-7, with D possibly being TRBD1 (6 bases). The V gene lost 5 bases and the J gene lost 4 bases, with 24 bases spanning the gap. The CDR3 has 17 residues. Germline CDR1 and CDR2: SGHTA and FQGNSA. This chain's CDR3 is CASSLLTGAILPYEQYF. The DNA of the CDR3 is TGTGCCAGCAGCCTATTGACAGGTGCCATTCTTCCTTACGAGCAGTACTTC.

CDR3 sequence: CASSLGRGQGGTFF. CDR3 coding DNA: TGTGCCAGCAGCTTAGGTCGTGGACAGGGGGGAACTTTCTTT. The rearrangement uses TRBV7-2 and TRBJ1-1, with 10 bases matching TRBD1. CDR1 is SGHTA, CDR2 FQGNSA, per germline. Germline trimming cut 1 base from V and 12 bases from J; bases unmatched to any gene: 8. This CDR3 is built from 14 residues.

The CDR3: CASSLLSPGQGRQETQYF. The DNA of the CDR3 is TGTGCCAGCAGTTTACTATCCCCGGGACAGGGTCGCCAAGAGACCCAGTACTTC. This chain connects TRBV28 to TRBJ2-5, with 9 nucleotides matching TRBD1. J lost 1 base, V lost 2 bases, and 11 bases had no gene match. The germline V gene has CDR1 MDHEN and CDR2 SYDVKM. The CDR3 runs 18 residues.

This clone was counted only a few times. The gene calls are TRBV2 and TRBJ2-7; 8 bases fit TRBD1. With 8 bases clipped from V and 5 bases from J, the junction kept 14 bases outside the gene matches. Germline values: CDR1 SNHLY, CDR2 FYNNEI. The CDR3 spans 15 residues. In DNA, the CDR3 is TGTGCCAGCTCCCCGGAGGACAGGGTGGAAGACGAGCAGTACTTC. This translates into CASSPEDRVEDEQYF.

The rearrangement joins TRBV24-1 to TRBJ2-3, with a tentative D call TRBD2 (5 bases). V was cut by 1 base and J by 5 bases, with 15 bases left in between. Germline assignment: CDR1 KGHDR and CDR2 SFDVKD. The CDR3 extends over 16 amino acids. The CDR3 protein is CATSDFLAGGLDTQYF. In nucleotides, the CDR3 is TGTGCCACCAGTGATTTTCTAGCCGGAGGACTAGATACGCAGTATTTT.

This clone was seen a few times. The V and J genes are TRBV5-3 and TRBJ2-4; the D gene is possibly TRBD1 (7 bases). TRBV5-3 is an ORF for which the function is uncertain. Trimming removed 3 bases at V and 3 bases at J, with 13 bases between. The CDR3 has 15 amino acids. CDR3 protein: CARSSNRGGKNIQYF. The CDR3 DNA reads as TGTGCCAGAAGCTCGAACAGGGGAGGCAAAAACATTCAGTACTTC.

V gene TRBV27 combines with J gene TRBJ2-7; D may be TRBD2 (6 bases). Trimming left V 3 bases short and J 6 bases short, with 18 bases between. Germline CDR1 MNHEY, CDR2 SMNVEV (reference sequence). This CDR3 is 15 amino acids long. The CDR3 spells CASSLAGHLSAEQYF. As DNA, the CDR3 is TGTGCCAGCAGTTTGGCGGGGCACCTTAGTGCCGAGCAGTACTTC.

This chain joins TRBV5-4 and TRBJ2-7; weak D call: TRBD2 (5 bases). V gave up 4 bases and J gave up 4 bases, with 18 bases separating them. Looked up from germline, CDR1 is SGHNT and CDR2 is YYREEE (reference sequence). This CDR3 region has 15 residues. Here the CDR3 reads CASSPAGMVSYEQYF. CDR3 nucleotide sequence: TGTGCCAGCAGCCCCGCCGGGATGGTTTCTTACGAGCAGTACTTC. The variable domain in full, completed from reference TRBV5-4 and TRBJ2-7, reads ETGVTQSPTHLIKTRGQQVTLRCSSQSGHNTVSWYQQALGQGPQFIFQYYREEENGRGNFPPRFSGLQFPNYSSELNVNALELDDSALYLCASSPAGMVSYEQYFGPGTRLTVT.

The chain employs TRBV6-2 or TRBV6-3 and TRBJ2-2; 9 bases are a match to TRBD2. The J segment lost 7 bases and the V segment lost 6 bases, leaving 9 bases of the junction unmatched. The CDR3 has 15 amino acids. CDR1 is MNHEY and CDR2 is SVGEGT in the germline V gene. The chain's CDR3 is CASSTAAGGGGELFF. DNA of the CDR3: TGTGCCAGCAGCACAGCGGCGGGAGGGGGCGGGGAGCTGTTTTTT.

The rearrangement joins TRBV9 to TRBJ2-1, with 8 bases aligning to TRBD2. Germline loops: CDR1 SGDLS, CDR2 YYNGEE. V dropped 0 bases and J dropped 5; count of bases not matched to a gene: 4. This CDR3 has 15 residues. The CDR3: CASSVGLARNNEQFF. The CDR3 coding sequence is TGTGCCAGCAGCGTAGGACTAGCGCGTAACAATGAGCAGTTCTTC.

The J gene is TRBJ2-7, the V gene TRBV6-6; TRBD2 might be the D (5 bases). The CDR3 sequence is 16 residues long. V gave up 2 bases and J gave up 2 bases, with 16 bases separating them. Germline V gene lookup returns CDR1 MNHNY and CDR2 SVGAGI (reference sequence). CDR3 DNA sequence: TGTGCCAGCAGTTACACCGCTCGGAGCGGCACCTACGAGCAGTACTTC. Translated: CASSYTARSGTYEQYF.